The 12 T cell receptor gamma chains given below trace back to one sample, sequenced in a study of Vδ1+ human thymocytes. RNA was extracted from the cells and then reverse transcribed. The CDR3 regions were amplified by multiplex PCR from V-gene primers to a constant-region primer. TCRdb used CATT to re-call clones from the multiplex PCR reads. The table includes 9,000 or so gamma-chain clones, approximately 51% detected once. For these receptors, no antigen is known. Study outcomes and limitations: In the thymus, TRG and TRD repertoires looked highly polyclonal with Gaussian CDR3 lengths.

Sequencing was done on a sample of Vdelta1+ gamma-delta thymocytes from the thymus. This sample's subset: FACS-sorted CD3+ TCRalphabeta- TCRVdelta1+ TCRVdelta2- thymocytes. These receptors were collected from a girl under three years old who had congenital heart surgery.

Turning to this clone: The same CDR3 can be traced to other DNA sequences in this sample. The chain is built from TRGV4 and TRGJ1 or TRGJ2. The J gene, absent from TCRdb, was called here by matching the DNA to germline. In germline, CDR1 is EGSTGY, CDR2 YDSYTSSV. The CDR3 totals 12 residues. The V gene end was trimmed by 1 base and the J gene end by 5 bases; junction bases not matched to a gene: 2. As DNA, the CDR3 is TGTGCCACCTGGGATGGAGATTATAAGAAACTCTTT. As protein: CATWDGDYKKLF.

This clone has just a few counts. The chain is built from TRGV9 and TRGJ1 or TRGJ2. CDR1 is GITISATS, CDR2 ISYDGTV, per germline (reference sequence). The trim removed 4 bases at V and 3 bases at J, leaving 6 bases unmatched. The CDR3 has 13 amino acids. Written as DNA, the CDR3 is TGTGCCTTGTGGGACAGGAGTTATTATAAGAAACTCTTT. Its protein is CALWDRSYYKKLF.

V usage is TRGV2 and J usage is TRGJ1 or TRGJ2. The J gene comes from matching the DNA to germline here; TCRdb lacks it. This CDR3 has 15 amino acids. After removal of 0 bases from V and 5 bases from J, the junction contained 10 bases not matched to a gene. Germline CDR1 is EGSNGY and CDR2 is YDSYNSKV. The CDR3 spells CATWDGPPPDYKKLF. The CDR3 DNA reads as TGTGCCACCTGGGACGGGCCCCCCCCGGATTATAAGAAACTCTTT.

This clone has a handful of counts. The chain recombines TRGV3 with TRGJP1. Per germline, CDR1 VTNTFY and CDR2 YDVSTARD (reference sequence). There are 15 residues in the CDR3. V was pared by 4 bases and J by 0 bases, with 5 bases of the junction left unmatched. CDR3 nucleotide sequence: TGTGCCACCTGGGAAGCATATACCACTGGTTGGTTCAAGATATTT. Translation gives CATWEAYTTGWFKIF.

Of note for this clone: Distinct nucleotide sequences in the sample also encode this CDR3. V is TRGV2 and J is TRGJ1 or TRGJ2. Here the J gene was assigned by germline matching of the DNA, as TCRdb has none. CDR3 length equals 14 residues. The germline V gene has CDR1 EGSNGY and CDR2 YDSYNSKV. V was clipped by 0 bases and J by 3 bases; unmatched bases: 5. This CDR3 reads CATWDGLGYYKKLF. The CDR3 region has the DNA TGTGCCACCTGGGACGGGCTGGGTTATTATAAGAAACTCTTT.

The V gene is TRGV9, the J gene TRGJ1 or TRGJ2. Losses at the gene ends were 0 bases for V and 7 bases for J; bases not matched to a gene: 6. Germline CDR1 is GITISATS and CDR2 is ISYDGTV (reference sequence). The length of the CDR3 is 13 residues. The CDR3 region is CALWEVRQYKKLF. The CDR3 nucleotides are TGTGCCTTGTGGGAGGTGCGTCAATATAAGAAACTCTTT.

V usage is TRGV3 and J usage is TRGJP2. The J gene was missing in TCRdb and was found by matching the end of the DNA to germline. The CDR3 length is 15 residues. Germline V gene sequence: CDR1 VTNTFY, CDR2 YDVSTARD (reference sequence). The V and J ends lost 4 bases and 2 bases, in that order; junction bases with no gene match: 7. The CDR3 DNA follows: TGTGCCACCTGGGAGGGAAAGAGTAGTGATTGGATCAAGACGTTT. Protein product: CATWEGKSSDWIKTF.

There are a few counts of this clone. V and J are TRGV9 and TRGJ1 or TRGJ2. The J gene, absent from TCRdb, was called here by matching the DNA to germline. The CDR3 extends over 12 amino acids. CDR1 is GITISATS and CDR2 is ISYDGTV in the germline V gene (reference sequence). V dropped 0 bases and J dropped 7; count of bases not matched to a gene: 3. The CDR3 region is CALWEVPYKKLF. DNA of the CDR3: TGTGCCTTGTGGGAGGTGCCCTATAAGAAACTCTTT.

This clone was detected only a few times. V usage is TRGV2 and J usage is TRGJP2. The J gene, not given by TCRdb, was assigned here from a germline match of the nucleotide sequence. This CDR3 has 16 amino acids. Germline V gene lookup returns CDR1 EGSNGY and CDR2 YDSYNSKV. V trimming: 3 bases; J trimming: 2 bases; junction bases outside the gene matches: 9. The CDR3 DNA sequence: TGTGCCACCTGGGACAGGCCGCTGAGTAGTGATTGGATCAAGACGTTT. Translation gives CATWDRPLSSDWIKTF.

V is TRGV3 and J is TRGJ1 or TRGJ2. Matching the DNA to germline supplied the J gene, which TCRdb does not give. Trimming cost V 2 bases and J 4 bases; bases outside gene matches: 8. Germline V gene lookup returns CDR1 VTNTFY and CDR2 YDVSTARD (reference sequence). The length of the CDR3 is 14 residues. CDR3 sequence reads: CATWDIVGYYKKLF. In DNA, the CDR3 is TGTGCCACCTGGGACATCGTGGGGTATTATAAGAAACTCTTT.

The rearrangement joins TRGV3 to TRGJ1 or TRGJ2. TCRdb supplies no J gene; here it was assigned by aligning the nucleotide sequence to germline. Germline CDR1 reads VTNTFY; CDR2 reads YDVSTARD (reference sequence). There are 14 residues in the CDR3. V shed 1 base and J 5 bases; nucleotides not matched to a gene: 8. The CDR3 DNA reads TGTGCCACCTGGGACAGCGGTACGGATTATAAGAAACTCTTT. It encodes CATWDSGTDYKKLF.

The chain is built from TRGV4 and TRGJ1 or TRGJ2. Germline CDR1 EGSTGY, CDR2 YDSYTSSV. The CDR3 runs to 14 residues. The trim removed 3 bases at V and 7 bases at J, leaving 12 bases unmatched. The CDR3 here is CATWDSPGDYKKLF. The CDR3 nucleotides are TGTGCCACCTGGGATTCCCCGGGGGACTATAAGAAACTCTTT.